Shown below are 24 T cell receptor beta chains from a single sample sequenced in a study of control samples from healthy donors and cancer patients. Profiling relied on immunoSEQ multiplex PCR, and the TCRdb table lists in-frame clones only, not all of them. The sample includes about 140,000 clones, 94% of them seen just once. The sample consisted of blood. All receptors come from a man aged 35 to 55 in good health.

The chain links TRBV3-1 (or the pseudogene TRBV3-2) to TRBJ2-7; a weak D match, TRBD1 (6 bases). Germline V gives CDR1 LGHDT, CDR2 YNNKEL (reference sequence). There are 15 residues in the CDR3. Between the trimmed V and J ends, which lost 1 base and 7 bases, there was a span of 17 bases. DNA of the CDR3: TGTGCCAGCAGCCAAGCTTGGGGGCCTTCTACGGAGCAGTACTTC. This gives the protein CASSQAWGPSTEQYF.

As regards this clone: The sample carries other DNA sequences with the same CDR3. The chain carries TRBV9 and TRBJ1-6; possibly TRBD1 for D (5 bases). The germline V gene encodes CDR1 SGDLS and CDR2 YYNGEE. This CDR3 is 12 amino acids long. Deletions cut 2 bases from V and 9 bases from J, with 6 bases between. The CDR3 DNA follows: TGTGCCAGCAGCGTCGGGGGTTCACCCCTCCACTTT. Translating it yields CASSVGGSPLHF.

V usage is TRBV9 and J usage is TRBJ1-4, with a tentative D call TRBD1 (6 bases). Germline V gene sequence: CDR1 SGDLS, CDR2 YYNGEE. This CDR3 has 14 residues. V lost 4 bases and J lost 8, with 15 bases in between. CDR3 in amino acids: CASSTGQYAEKLFF. The CDR3 bases are TGTGCCAGCAGCACTGGACAGTACGCCGAAAAACTGTTTTTT.

The chain couples TRBV28 to TRBJ1-4; TRBD1 aligns across 7 bases. Germline V gene data show CDR1 as MDHEN and CDR2 as SYDVKM. This CDR3 is 16 amino acids long. Trimming at V came to 6 bases and at J to 7 bases, leaving 14 bases not matched to a gene. CDR3 sequence reads: CASSTIQGTGIEKLFF. CDR3 in DNA: TGTGCCAGCAGCACGATACAGGGGACTGGAATTGAAAAACTGTTTTTT.

V and J are TRBV27 and TRBJ2-7; D ambiguous. V was shortened by 5 bases and J by 4 bases, with 21 bases between the two germline ends. The CDR3 runs to 16 residues. Germline CDR1 and CDR2: MNHEY and SMNVEV (reference sequence). The CDR3 reads CASSILRWAGTYEQYF. The CDR3 DNA reads as TGTGCCAGCAGTATCCTAAGGTGGGCAGGAACTTACGAGCAGTACTTC.

J is TRBJ1-1 and V is TRBV11-1, with no clear D. The V end lost 6 bases, the J end lost 2 bases, and 13 bases lay between the germline ends. The CDR3 runs to 14 residues. Germline CDR1 is SGHAT and CDR2 is FQDESV (reference sequence). The CDR3 DNA follows: TGTGCCAGCAGTTTCACTTCAGCTAACACTGAAGCTTTCTTT. Its protein product is CASSFTSANTEAFF.

This chain links TRBV29-1 with TRBJ1-2; 9 positions agree with TRBD1. Germline assignment: CDR1 SQVTM and CDR2 ANQGSEA. The length of the CDR3 is 15 residues. With V trimmed by 4 bases and J by 8 bases, 14 bases remained unmatched. In DNA form, the CDR3 reads TGCAGCGTTGCCTCCTCCACAGGGGGCGTAAGGGGCTACACCTTC. This gives the protein CSVASSTGGVRGYTF.

The V call is TRBV2, the J call TRBJ1-2; 7 bases fit TRBD1. The CDR3 consists of 12 residues. The germline V gene has CDR1 SNHLY and CDR2 FYNNEI. Trimming cost V 7 bases and J 4 bases; bases outside gene matches: 3. The DNA of the CDR3 is TGTGCCAGCAAAAGGACAGGCTATGGCTACACCTTC. Amino acid sequence: CASKRTGYGYTF.

The chain is built from TRBV28 and TRBJ1-2, with 8 positions matching TRBD1. Germline-derived CDR1 and CDR2 are MDHEN and SYDVKM. This CDR3 region has 13 residues. The junction had 6 bases not matched to a gene; V was cut back by 6 bases and J by 6 bases. CDR3 residues: CASRIRTGNGYTF. CDR3 bases: TGTGCCAGCAGGATCCGGACAGGGAATGGCTACACCTTC.

The chain uses TRBV11-3 and TRBJ2-1; D remains unclear. The length of the CDR3 is 15 residues. V lost 5 bases, J lost 4 bases, and 15 bases lay in between. Germline CDR1 SGHNT, CDR2 YENEEA. CDR3 loop: CASSTNVLGYNEQFF. CDR3 sequence (DNA): TGTGCCAGCAGCACAAACGTTTTGGGGTACAATGAGCAGTTCTTC.

The chain uses TRBV2 and TRBJ2-1; TRBD1 matches at 10 bases. CDR1 SNHLY and CDR2 FYNNEI come from the germline V gene. The CDR3 runs 16 residues. With V trimmed by 2 bases and J by 7 bases, 8 bases remained unmatched. The CDR3 coding sequence is TGTGCCAGCAGTGAATCGGGGACAGGGGCGAGAAATGAGCAGTTCTTC. As protein: CASSESGTGARNEQFF.

The chain uses TRBV19 and TRBJ1-2, with D possibly being TRBD1 (6 bases). Trimming cost V 1 base and J 1 base, with 10 bases left between them. Germline CDR1 is LNHDA and CDR2 is SQIVND (reference sequence). The CDR3 extends over 15 amino acids. Written as DNA, the CDR3 is TGTGCCAGTAGTATAGCGGGACAAAATAACTATGGCTACACCTTC. The encoded protein is CASSIAGQNNYGYTF.

The genes are TRBV28 and TRBJ2-3; maybe TRBD1 (5 bases). The ends were cut back, 6 bases at V and 7 bases at J, with 8 bases in the middle. Germline V lookup: CDR1 MDHEN, CDR2 SYDVKM. This CDR3 spans 11 amino acids. The CDR3 is CASRQGNTQYF. CDR3 DNA: TGTGCCAGCAGGCAGGGAAATACGCAGTATTTT.

The chain has TRBV5-8 and TRBJ1-5; 11 nucleotides line up with TRBD1. The length of the CDR3 is 15 residues. V gave up 6 bases and J gave up 5 bases; unmatched junction bases: 7. CDR1 SGHTS and CDR2 YDEGEE come from the germline V gene. The chain's CDR3 is CASILGQGAYQPQHF. The DNA for the CDR3 is TGTGCCAGCATCCTTGGACAGGGGGCGTATCAGCCCCAGCATTTT.

This clone was seen a single time. The J gene is TRBJ1-6, the V gene TRBV28; D gene unclear. Per germline, CDR1 MDHEN and CDR2 SYDVKM. The V end lost 1 base, the J end lost 8 bases, and 12 bases lay between the germline ends. The CDR3 is made up of 15 amino acids. The CDR3 nucleotides are TGTGCCAGCAGTTTATATCAGGAGGGTGATTCACCCCTCCACTTT. It encodes CASSLYQEGDSPLHF.

In the case of this clone: Other DNA sequences in the same sample also yield this CDR3. The chain employs TRBV5-1 and TRBJ2-5, with no clear D. The CDR3 runs 13 residues. CDR1 SGHRS and CDR2 YFSETQ come from the germline V gene. V gave up 0 bases and J gave up 2 bases, with 5 bases separating them. The chain's CDR3 is CASSLVGQETQYF. The CDR3 DNA is TGCGCCAGCAGCTTGGTTGGGCAAGAGACCCAGTACTTC.

The gene calls are TRBV11-2 and TRBJ2-1; D call uncertain. The CDR3 spans 15 residues. With 1 base removed from V and 0 bases from J, the gap between germline ends came to 7 bases. The germline V gene encodes CDR1 SGHAT and CDR2 FQNNGV. As DNA, the CDR3 is TGTGCCAGCAGCTTAGGTGAGAGCTCCTACAATGAGCAGTTCTTC. It specifies CASSLGESSYNEQFF.

CDR3 amino acids: CASSLKTRDNTEAFF. The CDR3 region has the DNA TGTGCCAGTAGTCTTAAGACGCGGGATAACACTGAAGCTTTCTTT. The rearrangement joins TRBV19 to TRBJ1-1, with D uncertain. Per the germline V gene, CDR1 is LNHDA and CDR2 is SQIVND (reference sequence). The V and J ends lost 5 bases and 2 bases respectively, with 15 bases between them. CDR3 length: 15 residues.

The chain couples TRBV5-1 to TRBJ2-7; D is unclear. The CDR3 is 17 residues long. Trimming removed 2 bases at V and 0 bases at J, with 18 bases between. CDR1 and CDR2 (germline): SGHRS, YFSETQ. CDR3 sequence (DNA): TGCGCCAGCAGCTTTGGGGTTGCCAGGAGTAGCTCCTACGAGCAGTACTTC. Protein: CASSFGVARSSSYEQYF.

The V gene is TRBV7-3, the J gene TRBJ2-1; TRBD1 or TRBD2 may be the D gene (5 bases each). The CDR3 spans 22 residues. Germline values: CDR1 SGHTA, CDR2 FQGTGA. V lost 2 bases to trimming and J lost 0 bases, with 29 bases between them. CDR3 amino acids: CASSLPYSDGTQSYSSYNEQFF. The CDR3 DNA reads as TGTGCCAGCAGCTTACCCTACTCGGATGGGACGCAGTCGTATAGCTCCTACAATGAGCAGTTCTTC.

The chain links TRBV3-1 (or the pseudogene TRBV3-2) to TRBJ1-6; the D gene is possibly TRBD1 (5 bases). CDR1 is LGHDT, CDR2 YNNKEL, per germline (reference sequence). V lost 8 bases to trimming and J lost 9 bases, with 14 bases between them. The CDR3 is 13 amino acids. The CDR3 nucleotides read TGTGCCAGCTGGGATAGAAGGGGTTCACCCCTCCACTTT. Translated, it gives CASWDRRGSPLHF.

The DNA of the CDR3 is TGCGCCAGCAGTCCCCTGGGGCTTAGCTCCTACAATGAGCAGTTCTTC. Encoded protein: CASSPLGLSSYNEQFF. The chain has TRBV4-1 and TRBJ2-1, with D possibly being TRBD1 (5 bases). V dropped 6 bases and J dropped 0 bases, with 15 bases sitting between them. This CDR3 comprises 16 residues. Germline CDR1 and CDR2: MGHRA and YSYEKL.

This chain connects TRBV29-1 to TRBJ2-3, with D perhaps TRBD1 (5 bases). The CDR3 is made up of 14 amino acids. Trimming left V 6 bases short and J 0 bases short, with 13 bases between. Germline V gives CDR1 SQVTM, CDR2 ANQGSEA. This chain's CDR3 is CSVIRDPSTDTQYF. DNA of the CDR3: TGCAGCGTAATCAGGGATCCTAGCACAGATACGCAGTATTTT.

This sequence joins TRBV3-1 (or the pseudogene TRBV3-2) and TRBJ1-2; TRBD1 might be the D (6 bases). Germline assignment: CDR1 LGHDT and CDR2 YNNKEL (reference sequence). The CDR3 consists of 16 residues. V shed 4 bases and J shed 0 bases, with 15 bases lying between them. Here the CDR3 DNA reads TGTGCCAGCAGCCCAAGAGGAGGACAGTCTAACTATGGCTACACCTTC. Encoded protein: CASSPRGGQSNYGYTF.